These 25 T cell receptor beta chains came from one sample sequenced in a study of shared clonotypes between healthy human individuals. Positively selected for CCR7, the CD45RO-negative cells used as naive CD8 cells excluded terminally differentiated effector memory CD45RA+ cells. Here immunoSEQ multiplex PCR was the method, and the copy in TCRdb shows in-frame clones only, minus some. The sample records millions of clones, more than 85% being singletons. Material: naive CD8+ T cells from PBMCs. The receptor set was obtained from a man aged 18 to 29 in good health. Some clones in this sample may be carry-over from other donors' samples.

This clone occurred once. The chain combines TRBV28 with TRBJ2-7; 10 positions agree with TRBD2. This CDR3 is built from 14 residues. The germline gives CDR1 MDHEN, CDR2 SYDVKM. J gave up 4 bases and V 6 bases, and 6 bases lay outside the gene matches. The CDR3 region is CASRLAGRLYEQYF. CDR3 nucleotides: TGTGCCAGCAGACTAGCGGGGAGATTGTACGAGCAGTACTTC.

V is TRBV13 and J is TRBJ2-7; perhaps D is TRBD1 or TRBD2 (5 bases each). The CDR3 loop spans 13 amino acids. V was trimmed by 4 bases and J by 5 bases, leaving 12 bases between them. Germline V gene data show CDR1 as PRHDT and CDR2 as FYEKMQ (reference sequence). The CDR3 coding sequence is TGTGCCAGCAGCTGGACGGGGCGGCACGAGCAGTACTTC. The encoded protein is CASSWTGRHEQYF.

V is TRBV27 and J is TRBJ2-7; 8 positions agree with TRBD1. With 3 bases clipped from V and 1 base from J, the junction kept 5 bases outside the gene matches. Germline-derived CDR1 and CDR2 are MNHEY and SMNVEV (reference sequence). The length of the CDR3 is 15 residues. The CDR3 is CASSFWTGKSYEQYF. The DNA for the CDR3 is TGTGCCAGCAGTTTCTGGACAGGGAAATCCTACGAGCAGTACTTC.

The V gene is TRBV9, the J gene TRBJ2-3; D is unclear. The CDR3 is made up of 16 amino acids. The V gene's germline CDR1 is SGDLS and CDR2 YYNGEE. Trimming removed 4 bases from V and 4 bases from J, with 19 bases in between. Here the CDR3 reads CASSPRWANSPDTQYF. The CDR3 nucleotides are TGTGCCAGCAGCCCGAGATGGGCTAATTCTCCAGATACGCAGTATTTT.

This clone showed up just once. This chain joins TRBV28 and TRBJ2-7; either TRBD1 or TRBD2 may fit D (6 bases each). V lost 6 bases and J 6 bases, leaving 9 bases between the germline ends. The germline V gene encodes CDR1 MDHEN and CDR2 SYDVKM. This CDR3 has 11 residues. The CDR3 spells CASSKGGEQYF. In nucleotides, the CDR3 is TGTGCCAGCAGCAAGGGGGGCGAGCAGTACTTC.

This chain uses TRBV7-3 with TRBJ2-7; perhaps TRBD1 as D (6 bases). Trimming cost V 6 bases and J 0 bases, with 15 bases left between them. CDR1 SGHTA and CDR2 FQGTGA come from the germline V gene. The CDR3 contains 15 residues. The CDR3 spells CASSSGAGASYEQYF. The CDR3, as DNA: TGTGCCAGCAGTTCCGGGGCAGGGGCCTCCTACGAGCAGTACTTC. The whole variable domain, remainder taken from reference TRBV7-3 and TRBJ2-7, is GAGVSQTPSNKVTEKGKYVELRCDPISGHTALYWYRQSLGQGPEFLIYFQGTGAADDSGLPNDRFFAVRPEGSVSTLKIQRTERGDSAVYLCASSSGAGASYEQYFGPGTRLTVT.

The gene calls are TRBV2 and TRBJ1-1, with 7 bases fitting TRBD1. The germline V gene encodes CDR1 SNHLY and CDR2 FYNNEI. The CDR3 spans 16 residues. V gave up 2 bases and J gave up 1 base; unmatched junction bases: 7. The CDR3, as DNA: TGTGCCAGCAGTGAACTCGGGGAGGGGGCGAACACTGAAGCTTTCTTT. It encodes CASSELGEGANTEAFF.

This clone was seen only once. The sample carries other DNA sequences with the same CDR3. This chain uses TRBV6-5 with TRBJ2-5; a weak D match, TRBD2 (6 bases). The CDR3 has 14 residues. Germline V gene sequence: CDR1 MNHEY, CDR2 SVGAGI. V lost 2 bases and J lost 4, with 11 bases in between. The CDR3 nucleotides read TGTGCCAGCAGTTACGTCGCGGGACGAGAGACCCAGTACTTC. Its protein product is CASSYVAGRETQYF.

J is TRBJ1-2 and V is TRBV27; no reliable D call. The CDR3 loop spans 17 amino acids. V lost 5 bases, J lost 6 bases, and 25 bases lay in between. The V gene's germline CDR1 is MNHEY and CDR2 SMNVEV (reference sequence). The CDR3 spells CASSPTPILAEPDGYTF. CDR3 DNA sequence: TGTGCCAGCAGTCCCACCCCAATACTAGCCGAACCCGATGGCTACACCTTC.

This clone appeared once. This chain links TRBV2 with TRBJ2-7, with unresolved D. V lost 7 bases and J 3 bases, leaving 7 bases between the germline ends. Germline values: CDR1 SNHLY, CDR2 FYNNEI. The CDR3 totals 11 residues. This chain's CDR3 is CASTTIYEQYF. The CDR3 DNA reads TGTGCCAGCACAACAATCTACGAGCAGTACTTC.

The chain uses TRBV15 and TRBJ1-2; D remains unclear. Germline CDR1 LNHNV, CDR2 YYDKDF (reference sequence). CDR3 length: 19 amino acids. V dropped 0 bases and J dropped 4 bases, with 24 bases sitting between them. The CDR3 sequence is CATSRDQWQEKWGIYGYTF. As DNA, the CDR3 is TGTGCCACCAGCAGAGATCAATGGCAGGAGAAGTGGGGAATCTATGGCTACACCTTC.

The V and J genes are TRBV6-1 and TRBJ2-7; D call uncertain. V was trimmed by 0 bases and J by 3 bases, leaving 12 bases between them. CDR3 size: 15 residues. In germline, CDR1 is MNHNS, CDR2 SASEGT. The CDR3: CASSEAKWSLYEQYF. The DNA of the CDR3 is TGTGCCAGCAGTGAAGCTAAGTGGAGCCTCTACGAGCAGTACTTC.

The V gene is TRBV13, the J gene TRBJ2-1; 10 bases are shared with TRBD1. The CDR3 has 15 residues. V gave up 5 bases and J gave up 0 bases; unmatched junction bases: 1. Germline CDR1 is PRHDT and CDR2 is FYEKMQ (reference sequence). The chain's CDR3 is CASSGDRGSYNEQFF. The DNA for the CDR3 is TGTGCCAGCAGCGGGGACAGGGGCTCCTACAATGAGCAGTTCTTC.

The chain couples TRBV10-3 to TRBJ2-2, with D hard to call. The CDR3 runs 15 residues. Germline CDR1 and CDR2: ENHRY and SYGVKD. Between the trimmed V and J ends, which lost 3 bases and 1 base, there was a span of 9 bases. CDR3 loop: CAISDGQWNTGELFF. The DNA of the CDR3 is TGTGCCATCAGTGATGGGCAGTGGAACACCGGGGAGCTGTTTTTT.

The rearrangement uses TRBV25-1 and TRBJ1-1; 8 nucleotides align to TRBD1. Germline CDR1 MGHDK, CDR2 SYGVNS. This CDR3 spans 14 amino acids. Germline trimming cut 4 bases from V and 1 base from J; bases unmatched to any gene: 2. The CDR3 here is CASSGDRPNTEAFF. The CDR3 bases are TGTGCCAGCAGTGGGGACAGGCCGAACACTGAAGCTTTCTTT.

The chain employs TRBV5-4 and TRBJ1-3; no firm D call. CDR3 size: 15 residues. The V and J ends lost 0 bases and 2 bases respectively, with 9 bases between them. Germline V gene lookup returns CDR1 SGHNT and CDR2 YYREEE (reference sequence). CDR3 loop: CASSLAGETGNTIYF. The CDR3 DNA reads TGTGCCAGCAGCTTGGCGGGAGAAACTGGAAACACCATATATTTT.

The rearrangement uses TRBV10-3 and TRBJ2-1, with TRBD2 matching over 14 bases. CDR1 is ENHRY and CDR2 is SYGVKD in the germline V gene. The CDR3 is 14 amino acids. V lost 6 bases, J lost 9 bases, and 4 bases stayed unmatched. Written as DNA, the CDR3 is TGTGCCATCAGGGGACTAGCGGGAGAGGGTGAGCAGTTCTTC. Translated: CAIRGLAGEGEQFF.

The V call is TRBV19, the J call TRBJ2-7; 8 bases agree with TRBD1. CDR3 length equals 15 residues. Germline assignment: CDR1 LNHDA and CDR2 SQIVND (reference sequence). Trimming at V came to 7 bases and at J to 0 bases, leaving 8 bases not matched to a gene. CDR3 in amino acids: CASTPGTGASYEQYF. Here the CDR3 DNA reads TGTGCCAGTACCCCCGGGACAGGTGCCTCCTACGAGCAGTACTTC.

This rearrangement joins TRBV19 to TRBJ1-1, with TRBD1 matching 7 bases. The CDR3 loop spans 14 amino acids. Germline CDR1 is LNHDA and CDR2 is SQIVND (reference sequence). V was pared by 8 bases and J by 1 base, with 7 bases of the junction left unmatched. The CDR3 loop is CASGIDRANTEAFF. CDR3 nucleotides: TGTGCCAGTGGAATTGACAGGGCGAACACTGAAGCTTTCTTT.

The chain has TRBV7-3 and TRBJ1-1; tentatively, D is TRBD1 (5 bases). Germline CDR1 and CDR2: SGHTA and FQGTGA. CDR3 length: 14 amino acids. Trimming took 4 bases from V and 4 from J, leaving 13 bases between them. The DNA for the CDR3 is TGTGCCAGCAGCTCAGGCGCGGGACCCACTGAAGCTTTCTTT. This translates into CASSSGAGPTEAFF.

This chain joins TRBV28 and TRBJ2-1; 8 bases are a match to TRBD1. Germline CDR1 is MDHEN and CDR2 is SYDVKM. The V segment lost 6 bases and the J segment 6 bases; nucleotides outside the gene matches: 13. The CDR3 covers 16 residues. The CDR3 here is CASSPDRGQGINEQFF. The CDR3 DNA reads as TGTGCCAGCAGCCCGGACCGAGGACAGGGCATCAATGAGCAGTTCTTC.

This sequence joins TRBV5-1 and TRBJ2-7; 9 nucleotides match TRBD1. V was clipped by 4 bases and J by 7 bases; unmatched bases: 3. The germline CDR1 and CDR2 sequences are SGHRS and YFSETQ. The CDR3 runs 12 residues. The DNA for the CDR3 is TGCGCCAGCAGCCCACAGGGGGCAGAGCAGTACTTC. This gives the protein CASSPQGAEQYF.

V is TRBV9 and J is TRBJ2-7; D not certain. Trimming removed 4 bases at V and 5 bases at J, with 22 bases between. The CDR3 sequence is 16 residues long. Germline CDR1 is SGDLS and CDR2 is YYNGEE. The CDR3 bases are TGTGCCAGCAGCCCCCTTGGGCACGTCGGATACAACGAGCAGTACTTC. Amino acid sequence: CASSPLGHVGYNEQYF.

The chain uses TRBV10-3 and TRBJ2-1, with TRBD2 matching 12 bases. With 2 bases clipped from V and 4 bases from J, the junction kept 6 bases outside the gene matches. CDR3 size: 17 residues. CDR1 and CDR2 (germline): ENHRY, SYGVKD. In DNA form, the CDR3 reads TGTGCCATCAGTGAGGGACTAGCGGGGTTAATTTACAATGAGCAGTTCTTC. It encodes CAISEGLAGLIYNEQFF.

V and J are TRBV9 and TRBJ2-2; 8 nucleotides align to TRBD1. The V segment lost 2 bases and the J segment 0 bases; nucleotides outside the gene matches: 6. The CDR3 sequence is 17 residues long. The germline gives CDR1 SGDLS, CDR2 YYNGEE. CDR3 sequence (DNA): TGTGCCAGCAGCGTGACAGGGGCGTTCGCGAACACCGGGGAGCTGTTTTTT. This translates into CASSVTGAFANTGELFF.